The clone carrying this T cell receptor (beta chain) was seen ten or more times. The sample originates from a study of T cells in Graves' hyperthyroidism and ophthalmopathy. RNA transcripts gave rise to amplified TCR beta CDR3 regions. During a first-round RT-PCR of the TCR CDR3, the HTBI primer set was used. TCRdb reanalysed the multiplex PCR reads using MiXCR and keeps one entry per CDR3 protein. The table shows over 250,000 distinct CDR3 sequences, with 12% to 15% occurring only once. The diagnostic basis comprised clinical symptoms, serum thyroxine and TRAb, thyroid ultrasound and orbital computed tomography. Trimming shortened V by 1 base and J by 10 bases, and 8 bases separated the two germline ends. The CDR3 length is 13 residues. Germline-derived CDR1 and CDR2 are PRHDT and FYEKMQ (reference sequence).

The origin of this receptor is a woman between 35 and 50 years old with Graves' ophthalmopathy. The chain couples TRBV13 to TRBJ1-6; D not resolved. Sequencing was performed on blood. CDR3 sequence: CASSLAPPSPLHF. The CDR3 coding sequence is TGTGCCAGCAGCTTAGCCCCACCGTCACCCCTCCACTTT.